Described below is a single T cell receptor beta chain sequence and its context. Per the germline V gene, CDR1 is LNHNV and CDR2 is YYDKDF (reference sequence). Trimming left V 0 bases short and J 7 bases short, with 5 bases between. The CDR3 runs to 12 residues. This entry comes from a study of cytomegalovirus exposure and HLA in healthy donors. On the study more broadly: In terms of ancestry, the Caucasian-associated cluster contained about four fifths of the approximately 430 genotyped donors.

PCR used 60 Vbeta primers and 13 Jbeta primers. As originally analysed: Some 11 million shared chains were among the approximately 87 million unique TCR beta chains that a later analysis counted. This table comes from immunoSEQ multiplex PCR, and its TCRdb copy is limited to in-frame clones, with some not included. D and trimming come from the DNA, and the V and J calls and clone size come from that table. The table records some 93,000 clones, 65% to 85% of them present only once. The receptor comes from a man aged 45 to 65 in good health and CMV-seronegative. The J gene is TRBJ2-3, the V gene TRBV15; D not certain. The sample taken for sequencing was PBMCs. In DNA, the CDR3 is TGTGCCACCAGCAGAGATCAATATACGCAGTATTTT. This codes for CATSRDQYTQYF.